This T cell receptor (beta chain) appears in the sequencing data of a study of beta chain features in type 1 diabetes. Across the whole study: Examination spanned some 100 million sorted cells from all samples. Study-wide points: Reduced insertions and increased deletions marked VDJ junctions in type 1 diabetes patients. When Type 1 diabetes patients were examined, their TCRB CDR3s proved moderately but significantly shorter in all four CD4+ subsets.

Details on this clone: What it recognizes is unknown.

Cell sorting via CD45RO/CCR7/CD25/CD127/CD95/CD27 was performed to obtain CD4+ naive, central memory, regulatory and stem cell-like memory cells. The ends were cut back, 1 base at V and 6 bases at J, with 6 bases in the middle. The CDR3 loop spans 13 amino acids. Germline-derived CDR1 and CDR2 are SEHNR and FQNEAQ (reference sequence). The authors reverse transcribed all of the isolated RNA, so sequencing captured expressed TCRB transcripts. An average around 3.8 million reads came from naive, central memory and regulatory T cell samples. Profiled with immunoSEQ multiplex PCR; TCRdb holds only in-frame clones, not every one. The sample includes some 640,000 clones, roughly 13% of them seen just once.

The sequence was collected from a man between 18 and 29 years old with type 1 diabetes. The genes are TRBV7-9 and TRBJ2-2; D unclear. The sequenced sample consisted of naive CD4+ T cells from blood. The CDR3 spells CASSLVEAGELFF. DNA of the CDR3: TGTGCCAGCAGCTTAGTCGAGGCCGGGGAGCTGTTTTTT.